This TCR beta chain was retrieved from a study of Ad26.COV2.S vaccination and SARS-CoV-2 variants. Findings and caveats of the study: Analyses of TCR breadth and depth may have underestimated total T cell responses.

In germline, CDR1 is SNHLY, CDR2 FYNNEI. The V end was cut by 7 bases, the J end by 10 bases, with 17 bases between. The CDR3 is 14 amino acids. Data came from immunoSEQ multiplex PCR; TCRdb stores just in-frame clones and leaves some out. The table includes some 640,000 clones, roughly 90% detected once. A word on this clone: Its target is unknown.

The treatment is: roughly 19 received Ad26.COV2.S at low or high dose, single or two shots; a few received placebo; per-sample allocation not given. Sampling happened 63 days after the first vaccine or placebo injection. The sequences come from peripheral blood, collected in a trial of Ad26.COV2.S vaccine versus placebo. The clonotype comes from a person aged 18 to 65 who received the Ad26.COV2.S COVID-19 vaccine or a placebo. The genes are TRBV2 and TRBJ1-6, with D possibly being TRBD1 (5 bases). CDR3 amino acids: CASNRDRGISPLHF. CDR3 DNA: TGTGCCAGCAACCGGGACCGCGGAATATCACCCCTCCACTTT.